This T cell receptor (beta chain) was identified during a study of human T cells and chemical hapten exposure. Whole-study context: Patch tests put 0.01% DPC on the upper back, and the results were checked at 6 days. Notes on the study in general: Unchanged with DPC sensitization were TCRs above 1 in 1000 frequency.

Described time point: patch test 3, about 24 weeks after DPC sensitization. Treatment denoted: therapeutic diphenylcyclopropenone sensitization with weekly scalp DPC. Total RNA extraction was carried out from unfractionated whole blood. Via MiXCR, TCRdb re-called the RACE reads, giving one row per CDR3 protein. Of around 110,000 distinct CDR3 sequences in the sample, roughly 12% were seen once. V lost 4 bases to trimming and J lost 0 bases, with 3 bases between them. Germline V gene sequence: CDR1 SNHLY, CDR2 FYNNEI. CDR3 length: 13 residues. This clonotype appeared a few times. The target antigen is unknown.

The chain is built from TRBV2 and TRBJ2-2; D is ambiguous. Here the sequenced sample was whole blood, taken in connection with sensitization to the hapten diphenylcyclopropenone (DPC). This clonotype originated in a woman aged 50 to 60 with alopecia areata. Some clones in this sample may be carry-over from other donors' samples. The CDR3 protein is CASSGSNTGELFF. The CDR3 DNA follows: TGTGCCAGCAGTGGCTCGAACACCGGGGAGCTGTTTTTT.